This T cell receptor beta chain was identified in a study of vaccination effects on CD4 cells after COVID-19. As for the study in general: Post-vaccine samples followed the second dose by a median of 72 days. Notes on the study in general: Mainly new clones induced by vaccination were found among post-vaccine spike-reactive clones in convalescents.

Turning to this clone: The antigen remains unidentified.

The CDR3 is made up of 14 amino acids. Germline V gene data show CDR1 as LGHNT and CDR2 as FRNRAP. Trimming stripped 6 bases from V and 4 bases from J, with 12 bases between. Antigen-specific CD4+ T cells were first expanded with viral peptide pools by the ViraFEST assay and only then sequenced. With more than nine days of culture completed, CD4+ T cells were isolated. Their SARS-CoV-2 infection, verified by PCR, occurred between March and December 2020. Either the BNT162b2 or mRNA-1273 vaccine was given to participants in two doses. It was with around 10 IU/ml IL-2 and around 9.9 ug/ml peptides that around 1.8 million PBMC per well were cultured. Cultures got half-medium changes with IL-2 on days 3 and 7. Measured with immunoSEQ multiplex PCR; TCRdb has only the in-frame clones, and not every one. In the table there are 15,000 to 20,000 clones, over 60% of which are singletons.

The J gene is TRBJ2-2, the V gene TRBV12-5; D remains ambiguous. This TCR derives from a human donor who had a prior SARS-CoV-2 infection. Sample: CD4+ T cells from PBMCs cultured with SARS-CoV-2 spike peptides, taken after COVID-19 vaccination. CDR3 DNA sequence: TGTGCTAGTGGCACCGTAGGCACCACCGGGGAGCTGTTTTTT. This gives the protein CASGTVGTTGELFF.